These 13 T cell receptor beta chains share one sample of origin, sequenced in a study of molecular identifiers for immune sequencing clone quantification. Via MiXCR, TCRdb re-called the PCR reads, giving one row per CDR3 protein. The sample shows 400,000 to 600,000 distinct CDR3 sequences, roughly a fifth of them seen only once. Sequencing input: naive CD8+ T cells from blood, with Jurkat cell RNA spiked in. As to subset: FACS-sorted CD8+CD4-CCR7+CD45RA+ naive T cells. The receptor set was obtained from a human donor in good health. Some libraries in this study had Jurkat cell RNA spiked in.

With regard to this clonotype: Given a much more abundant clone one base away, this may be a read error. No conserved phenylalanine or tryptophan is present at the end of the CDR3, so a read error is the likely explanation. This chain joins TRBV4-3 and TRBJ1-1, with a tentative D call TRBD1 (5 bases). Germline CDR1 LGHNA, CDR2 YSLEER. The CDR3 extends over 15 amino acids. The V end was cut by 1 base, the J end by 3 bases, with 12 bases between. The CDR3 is CASSQGPGLYTEAFL. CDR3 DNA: TGCGCCAGCAGCCAAGGCCCAGGGCTTTACACTGAAGCTTTCCTT.

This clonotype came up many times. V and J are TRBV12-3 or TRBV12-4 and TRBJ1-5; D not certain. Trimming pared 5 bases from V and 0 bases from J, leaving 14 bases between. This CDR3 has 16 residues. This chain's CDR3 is CASSPSDGYSNQPQHF. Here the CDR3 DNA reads TGTGCCAGCAGTCCATCGGACGGCTATAGCAATCAGCCCCAGCATTTT.

The CDR3 here is CASSQDRTGVGTEAFF. The CDR3 DNA reads TGCGCCAGCAGCCAAGACCGGACAGGGGTAGGCACTGAAGCTTTCTTT. The chain recombines TRBV4-1 with TRBJ1-1; 9 bases match TRBD1. The length of the CDR3 is 16 residues. Germline V gives CDR1 MGHRA, CDR2 YSYEKL. After removal of 0 bases from V and 4 bases from J, the junction contained 6 bases not matched to a gene.

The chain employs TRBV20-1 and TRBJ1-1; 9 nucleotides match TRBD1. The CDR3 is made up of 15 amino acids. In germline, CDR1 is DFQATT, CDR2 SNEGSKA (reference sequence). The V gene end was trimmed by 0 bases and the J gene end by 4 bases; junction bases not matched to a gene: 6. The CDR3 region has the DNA TGCAGTGCTAGAGACAGGGACAGGGCTAGCACTGAAGCTTTCTTT. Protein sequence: CSARDRDRASTEAFF.

CDR3 sequence: CSARGVQTCEAFF. The DNA for the CDR3 is TGCAGTGCTAGAGGGGTCCAGACGTGTGAAGCTTTCTTT. The chain employs TRBV20-1 and TRBJ1-1; no clear D gene. V lost 1 base to trimming and J lost 7 bases, with 13 bases between them. From germline, CDR1 is DFQATT and CDR2 SNEGSKA (reference sequence). The length of the CDR3 is 13 residues.

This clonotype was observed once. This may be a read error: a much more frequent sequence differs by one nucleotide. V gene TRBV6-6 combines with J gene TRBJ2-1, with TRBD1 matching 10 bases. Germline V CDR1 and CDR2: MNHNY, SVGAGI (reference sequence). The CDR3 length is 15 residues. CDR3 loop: CASRLTGGWDNEQLF. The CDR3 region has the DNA TGTGCCAGCAGATTGACAGGGGGCTGGGACAATGAGCAGCTCTTC.

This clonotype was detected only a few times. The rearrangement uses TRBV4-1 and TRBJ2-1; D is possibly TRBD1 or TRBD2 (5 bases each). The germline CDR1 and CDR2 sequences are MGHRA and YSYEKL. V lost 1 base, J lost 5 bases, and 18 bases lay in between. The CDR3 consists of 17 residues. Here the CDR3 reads CASSQVPRVDGDNEQFF. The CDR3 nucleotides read TGCGCCAGCAGCCAAGTCCCCAGGGTTGACGGGGACAATGAGCAGTTCTTC.

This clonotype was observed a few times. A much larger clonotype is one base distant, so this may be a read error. The DNA for the CDR3 is TGTGCCAGCGGCTTAGTAGCGTTGGATACGCAGTATTTT. Protein: CASGLVALDTQYF. The chain joins TRBV7-9 to TRBJ2-3; TRBD2 might be the D (5 bases). Germline values: CDR1 SEHNR, CDR2 FQNEAQ (reference sequence). This CDR3 is 13 amino acids long.

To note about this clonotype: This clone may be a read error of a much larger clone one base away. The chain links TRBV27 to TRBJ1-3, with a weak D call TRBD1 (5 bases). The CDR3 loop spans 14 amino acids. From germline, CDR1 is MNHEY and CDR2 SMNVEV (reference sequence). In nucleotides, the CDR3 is TGTGCCAGCAGTTACACAGGCACTGGAAACGCCATATATTTT. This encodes CASSYTGTGNAIYF.

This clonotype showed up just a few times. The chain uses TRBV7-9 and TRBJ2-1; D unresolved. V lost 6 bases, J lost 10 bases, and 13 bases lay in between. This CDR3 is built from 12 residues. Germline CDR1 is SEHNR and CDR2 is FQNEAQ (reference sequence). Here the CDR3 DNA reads TGTGCCAGCAGGGCGATACTTGACGAGCAGTTCTTC. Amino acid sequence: CASRAILDEQFF.

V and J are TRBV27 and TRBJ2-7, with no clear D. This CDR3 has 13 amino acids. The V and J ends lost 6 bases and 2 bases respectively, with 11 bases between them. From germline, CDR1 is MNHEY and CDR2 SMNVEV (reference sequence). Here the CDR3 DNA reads TGTGCCAGCAGCCGTTCGCTGGCCTACGAGCAGTACTTC. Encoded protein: CASSRSLAYEQYF.

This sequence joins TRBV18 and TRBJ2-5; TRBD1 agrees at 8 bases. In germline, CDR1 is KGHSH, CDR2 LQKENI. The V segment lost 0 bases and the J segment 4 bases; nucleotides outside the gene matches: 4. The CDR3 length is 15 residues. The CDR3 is CASSPPDRVRETQYF. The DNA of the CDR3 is TGTGCCAGCTCACCACCGGACAGGGTTCGAGAGACCCAGTACTTC.

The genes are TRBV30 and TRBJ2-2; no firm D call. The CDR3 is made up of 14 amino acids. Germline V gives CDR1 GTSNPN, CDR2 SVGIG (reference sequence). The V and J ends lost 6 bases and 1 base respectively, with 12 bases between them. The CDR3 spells CACNRAVNTGELFF. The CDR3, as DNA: TGTGCCTGTAATAGAGCTGTGAACACCGGGGAGCTGTTTTTT.